This T cell receptor (beta chain) is from a study of cytomegalovirus exposure and HLA in healthy donors. Germline CDR1 and CDR2: SGHRS and YFSETQ. The CDR3 loop spans 15 amino acids. With 0 bases removed from V and 3 bases from J, the gap between germline ends came to 13 bases. Vbeta (60) and Jbeta (13) primers were used in the PCR. Repertoires were generated with immunoSEQ multiplex PCR, while TCRdb's copy carries only in-frame clones and drops some. The sample contains approximately 150,000 clones, about four fifths of which appear only once. Sequenced material: PBMCs. This receptor was taken from a man between 50 and 59 years old in good health and CMV-seropositive. The chain recombines TRBV5-1 with TRBJ2-7; the D is unclear. The CDR3 bases are TGCGCCAGCAGCTTGGCGGGTACCCCTAACTACGAGCAGTACTTC. Its translation: CASSLAGTPNYEQYF.